This is a list of T cell receptor beta chains from one sample in a study of shared clonotypes between healthy human individuals. Assay: immunoSEQ multiplex PCR; the TCRdb copy retains only in-frame clones and omits some. The data hold about 2 million clones, with over 85% observed a single time. Sequenced sample: naive CD4+ T cells sorted from blood. Receptors were obtained from a man aged 18 to 35 in good health. The CDR3 runs from the conserved cysteine through the conserved F or W. D genes are given only for firm matches. Clone size appears in some rows only: once, few, many, or a class for an expanded clone.

V: TRBV6-1; D: -; length: 13; J: TRBJ1-5; size: -; DNA: TGTGCCAGCAGCCCATATAGCAATCAGCCCCAGCATTTT; CDR3: CASSPYSNQPQHF
V: TRBV29-1; D: TRBD1; length: 13; J: TRBJ2-7; size: -; DNA: TGCAGCGTTTCCAGGACAGGGAACTACGAGCAGTACTTC; CDR3: CSVSRTGNYEQYF
V: TRBV6-1; D: -; length: 12; J: TRBJ1-2; size: -; DNA: TGTGCCAGCAGTGAATCCTATTATGGCTACACCTTC; CDR3: CASSESYYGYTF
V: TRBV2; D: TRBD2; length: 16; J: TRBJ2-7; size: -; DNA: TGTGCCAGCATCCGACTAGCGGGCTCCCCTTCCTACGAGCAGTACTTC; CDR3: CASIRLAGSPSYEQYF
V: TRBV28; D: -; length: 14; J: TRBJ1-5; size: -; DNA: TGTGCCAGCAGTACGGGATCGGGGAGGCAGCCCCAGCATTTT; CDR3: CASSTGSGRQPQHF
V: TRBV7-2; D: TRBD2; length: 13; J: TRBJ2-5; size: -; DNA: TGTGCCAGCAGCTTGGAGTTAGGGAGGGCCCACTACTTC; CDR3: CASSLELGRAHYF
V: TRBV15; D: TRBD2; length: 15; J: TRBJ2-2; size: -; DNA: TGTGCCACCAGCAGCCCCAGGGAGGGCACCGGGGAGCTGTTTTTT; CDR3: CATSSPREGTGELFF
V: TRBV7-2; D: -; length: 16; J: TRBJ2-2; size: once; DNA: TGTGCCAGCAGCTTAGTAGCGATACGCAACACCGGGGAGCTGTTTTTT; CDR3: CASSLVAIRNTGELFF
V: TRBV5-1; D: TRBD2; length: 15; J: TRBJ2-1; size: -; DNA: TGCGCCAGCAGCGAAACCGGGACTAGATTTAATGAGCAGTTCTTC; CDR3: CASSETGTRFNEQFF
V: TRBV7-2; D: TRBD1; length: 15; J: TRBJ1-2; size: -; DNA: TGTGCCAGCAGCTCTGACAGGGGGCGTTTGGATGGCTACACCTTC; CDR3: CASSSDRGRLDGYTF
V: TRBV11-3; D: TRBD1; length: 15; J: TRBJ1-4; size: -; DNA: TGTGCCAGCAGCGCCGGGACAGGGGATAATGAAAAACTGTTTTTT; CDR3: CASSAGTGDNEKLFF
V: TRBV6-6; D: -; length: 12; J: TRBJ2-1; size: -; DNA: TGTGCCAGCAGTACTGCCTACAATGAGCAGTTCTTC; CDR3: CASSTAYNEQFF
V: TRBV6-1; D: -; length: 14; J: TRBJ2-1; size: -; DNA: TGTGCCAGCACTAGAAAAGACTCCTACAATGAGCAGTTCTTC; CDR3: CASTRKDSYNEQFF
V: TRBV7-6; D: TRBD1; length: 16; J: TRBJ2-5; size: -; DNA: TGTGCCAGCAGCTCGCTACCGGGACAGGGGAAGGAGACCCAGTACTTC; CDR3: CASSSLPGQGKETQYF
V: TRBV21-1; D: -; length: 18; J: TRBJ2-6; size: once; DNA: TGTGCCAGCAGCGCGACTAGCGGGAGTTCATTTGGGGCCAACGTCCTGACTTTC; CDR3: CASSATSGSSFGANVLTF